This TCR beta chain was found in a study of regulatory T cells in long-lasting Graves disease. CDR1 is MDHEN and CDR2 is SYDVKM in the germline V gene. Trimming removed 6 bases from V and 0 bases from J, with 17 bases in between. CDR3 length: 16 amino acids. Building of the TCR beta libraries involved iRepertoire HTBI primers and Arm-PCR of CDR3 regions. TCRdb ran MiXCR on the multiplex PCR reads and lists one entry per CDR3 protein. This table has about 430,000 distinct CDR3 sequences, over 20% appearing once. This clonotype has at least ten counts. Time point of the sample: persistent/refractory GD, antithyroid drugs over 5 years with positive TRAb. From PBMCs, RNA was extracted and then used to make the TCR library. Investigators report Graves' disease was diagnosed under American Thyroid Association guidelines.

This material consisted of peripheral blood mononuclear cells (PBMCs), taken when the disease was refractory, from a patient treated with antithyroid drugs. V gene TRBV28 combines with J gene TRBJ2-5, with D possibly called TRBD1 or TRBD2 (5 bases each). This receptor was identified in a female donor with Graves disease. CDR3 nucleotides: TGTGCCAGCAGGTCAAGCGGAGAGGGGTACCAAGAGACCCAGTACTTC. Translated, it gives CASRSSGEGYQETQYF.